This record concerns one T cell receptor beta chain sequence. Trimming cost V 0 bases and J 0 bases, with 10 bases left between them. Germline loops: CDR1 SGDLS, CDR2 YYNGEE. The CDR3 runs to 16 residues. Study processing details: Amplification from reference gene primers served as the basis for estimated nucleated cell counts. Sequencing was performed with immunoSEQ multiplex PCR; in TCRdb, only in-frame clones are kept and a portion is missing. V, J and clone size are taken as reported in that table, and D and trimming were inferred from the DNA itself. The sample has 350,000 to 450,000 clones; around 90% are singletons. This sample is drawn from a study of blood T cell repertoires in COVID-19. Study-level background: Acute and convalescent COVID-19 specimens originated in the United States, Italy and Spain. The cDNA or gDNA used as material had been derived from T cells, B-cell-depleted T cells, or PBMCs.

Input material: peripheral blood. The receptor comes from a human donor in a cohort sampled during active COVID-19. The chain couples TRBV9 to TRBJ2-1; D may be TRBD2 (5 bases). CDR3 DNA sequence: TGTGCCAGCAGCGTAGAGGCTAGCCCCTCCTACAATGAGCAGTTCTTC. Translation gives CASSVEASPSYNEQFF.